This T cell receptor beta chain was observed in a study of blood T cell repertoires in COVID-19. Across the study: From the United States, Italy and Spain came samples of acute and convalescent COVID-19.

Trimming took 2 bases from V and 5 from J; bases not matched to a gene: 16. CDR3 size: 19 residues. Germline V CDR1 and CDR2: SEHNR, FQNEAQ (reference sequence). Here immunoSEQ multiplex PCR was the method, and the copy in TCRdb shows in-frame clones only, minus some. The data show about 130,000 clones, around 89% seen once. Sequenced: peripheral blood. The sequence was obtained from a man in his sixties with active or convalescent COVID-19. The chain is built from TRBV7-9 and TRBJ2-7; 12 bases agree with TRBD2. The CDR3 bases are TGTGCCAGCAGCTTACCTTGGGGGACTAGCGGGCCCCCGGTCCACGAGCAGTACTTC. Translation: CASSLPWGTSGPPVHEQYF.